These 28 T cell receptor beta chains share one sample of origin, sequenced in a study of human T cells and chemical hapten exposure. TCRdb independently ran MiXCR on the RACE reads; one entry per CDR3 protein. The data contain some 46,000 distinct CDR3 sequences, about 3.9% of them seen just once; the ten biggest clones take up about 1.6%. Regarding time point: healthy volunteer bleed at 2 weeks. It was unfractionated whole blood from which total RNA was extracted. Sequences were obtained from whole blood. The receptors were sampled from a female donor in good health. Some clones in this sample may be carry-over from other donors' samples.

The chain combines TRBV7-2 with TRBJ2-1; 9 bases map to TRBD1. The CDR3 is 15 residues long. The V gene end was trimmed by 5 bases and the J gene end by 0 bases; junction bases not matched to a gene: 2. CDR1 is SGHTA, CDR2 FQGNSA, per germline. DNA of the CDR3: TGTGCCAGCAGCGAGGACAGGGGCTCCTACAATGAGCAGTTCTTC. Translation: CASSEDRGSYNEQFF.

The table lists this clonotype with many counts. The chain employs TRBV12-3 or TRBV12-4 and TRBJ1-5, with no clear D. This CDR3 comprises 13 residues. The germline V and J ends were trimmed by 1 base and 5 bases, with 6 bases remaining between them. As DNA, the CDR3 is TGTGCCAGCAGTTTAGTCCGCGATCAGCCCCAGCATTTT. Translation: CASSLVRDQPQHF.

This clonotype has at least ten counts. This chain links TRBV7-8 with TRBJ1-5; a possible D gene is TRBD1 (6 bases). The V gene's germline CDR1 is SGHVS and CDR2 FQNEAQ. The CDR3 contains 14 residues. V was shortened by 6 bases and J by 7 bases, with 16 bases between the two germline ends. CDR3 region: CASSTIRGGQPQHF. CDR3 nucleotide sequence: TGTGCCAGCAGTACTATCAGGGGAGGGCAGCCCCAGCATTTT.

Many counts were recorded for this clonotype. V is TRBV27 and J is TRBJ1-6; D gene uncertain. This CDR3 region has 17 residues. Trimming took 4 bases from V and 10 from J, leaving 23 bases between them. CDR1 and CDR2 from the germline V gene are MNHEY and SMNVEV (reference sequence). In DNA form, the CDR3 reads TGTGCCAGCAGTTCCCCGCCCCCCGGCAATGGTGGCTCACCCCTCCACTTT. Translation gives CASSSPPPGNGGSPLHF.

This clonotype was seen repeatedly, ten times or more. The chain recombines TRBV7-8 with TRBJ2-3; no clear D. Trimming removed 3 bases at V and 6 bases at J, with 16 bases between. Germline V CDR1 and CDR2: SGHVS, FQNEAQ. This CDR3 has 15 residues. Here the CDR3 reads CASSFSVPADDTQYF. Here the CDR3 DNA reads TGTGCCAGCAGCTTCTCTGTCCCGGCAGACGATACGCAGTATTTT.

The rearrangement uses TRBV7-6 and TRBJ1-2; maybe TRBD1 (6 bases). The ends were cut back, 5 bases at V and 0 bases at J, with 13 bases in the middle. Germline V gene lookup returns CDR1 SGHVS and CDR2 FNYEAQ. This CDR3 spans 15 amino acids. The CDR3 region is CASSPEGVPNYGYTF. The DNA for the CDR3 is TGTGCCAGCAGCCCAGAGGGGGTCCCTAACTATGGCTACACCTTC.

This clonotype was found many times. CDR3 protein: CATSRQQPNYGYTF. DNA for the CDR3: TGTGCCACCAGCAGACAGCAGCCTAACTATGGCTACACCTTC. The chain joins TRBV15 to TRBJ1-2; the D is unclear. Germline V gene sequence: CDR1 LNHNV, CDR2 YYDKDF (reference sequence). The CDR3 length is 14 residues. Deletions cut 2 bases from V and 0 bases from J, with 7 bases between.

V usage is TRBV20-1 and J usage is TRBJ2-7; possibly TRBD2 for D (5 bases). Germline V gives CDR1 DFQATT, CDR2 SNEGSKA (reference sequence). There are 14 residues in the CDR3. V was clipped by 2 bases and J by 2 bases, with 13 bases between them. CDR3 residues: CSARILAFTYEQYF. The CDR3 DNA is TGCAGTGCTAGAATCCTAGCCTTCACCTACGAGCAGTACTTC.

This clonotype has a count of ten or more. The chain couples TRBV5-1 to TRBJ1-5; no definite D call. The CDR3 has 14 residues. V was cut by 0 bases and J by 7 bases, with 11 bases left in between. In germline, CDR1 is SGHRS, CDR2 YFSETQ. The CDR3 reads CASSLGSGGQPQHF. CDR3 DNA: TGCGCCAGCAGCTTGGGGTCAGGTGGGCAGCCCCAGCATTTT.

The CDR3 region is CASSLERDALPLHF. The CDR3 bases are TGTGCCAGCAGCTTGGAGAGGGATGCTTTACCCCTCCACTTT. The chain couples TRBV5-4 to TRBJ1-6, with D uncertain. Germline V lookup: CDR1 SGHNT, CDR2 YYREEE (reference sequence). The CDR3 runs to 14 residues. With 0 bases removed from V and 12 bases from J, the gap between germline ends came to 13 bases. Combining the CDR3 with reference TRBV5-4 and TRBJ1-6 gives the whole variable domain ETGVTQSPTHLIKTRGQQVTLRCSSQSGHNTVSWYQQALGQGPQFIFQYYREEENGRGNFPPRFSGLQFPNYSSELNVNALELDDSALYLCASSLERDALPLHFGNGTRLTVT.

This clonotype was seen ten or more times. CDR3 DNA: TGTGCCAGCAGCTTAGCATTAGGGGCGACAGATACGCAGTATTTT. Protein: CASSLALGATDTQYF. V gene TRBV7-9 combines with J gene TRBJ2-3, with TRBD1 as a possible D gene (5 bases). This CDR3 is 15 amino acids long. CDR1 is SEHNR and CDR2 is FQNEAQ in the germline V gene (reference sequence). V gave up 0 bases and J gave up 3 bases, with 10 bases separating them. Full variable domain (outside the CDR3, taken from reference TRBV7-9 and TRBJ2-3): DTGVSQNPRHKITKRGQNVTFRCDPISEHNRLYWYRQTLGQGPEFLTYFQNEAQLEKSRLLSDRFSAERPKGSFSTLEIQRTEQGDSAMYLCASSLALGATDTQYFGPGTRLTVL.

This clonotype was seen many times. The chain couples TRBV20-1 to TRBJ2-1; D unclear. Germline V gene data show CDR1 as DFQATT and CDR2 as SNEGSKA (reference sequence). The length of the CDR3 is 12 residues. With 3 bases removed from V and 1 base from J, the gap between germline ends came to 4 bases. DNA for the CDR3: TGCAGTGCTAGTGGGTCCTACAATGAGCAGTTCTTC. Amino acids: CSASGSYNEQFF.

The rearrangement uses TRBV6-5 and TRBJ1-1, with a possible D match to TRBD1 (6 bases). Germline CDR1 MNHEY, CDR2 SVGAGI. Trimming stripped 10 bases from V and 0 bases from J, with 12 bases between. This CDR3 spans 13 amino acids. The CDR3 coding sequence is TGTGCCACGAACAGGGATATGAACACTGAAGCTTTCTTT. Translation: CATNRDMNTEAFF.

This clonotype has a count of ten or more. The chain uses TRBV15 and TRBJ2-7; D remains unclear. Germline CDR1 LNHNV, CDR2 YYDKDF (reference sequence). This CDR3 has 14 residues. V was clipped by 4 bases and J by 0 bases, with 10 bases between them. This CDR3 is CATSKASPSYEQYF. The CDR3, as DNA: TGTGCCACCAGCAAAGCGTCCCCCTCCTACGAGCAGTACTTC.

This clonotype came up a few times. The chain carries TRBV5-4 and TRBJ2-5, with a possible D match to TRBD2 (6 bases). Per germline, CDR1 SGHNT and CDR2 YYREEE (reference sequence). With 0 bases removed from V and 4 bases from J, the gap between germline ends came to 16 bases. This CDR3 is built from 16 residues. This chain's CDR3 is CASSLVYSGRAETQYF. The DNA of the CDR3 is TGTGCCAGCAGCTTGGTTTACAGCGGGCGGGCAGAGACCCAGTACTTC.

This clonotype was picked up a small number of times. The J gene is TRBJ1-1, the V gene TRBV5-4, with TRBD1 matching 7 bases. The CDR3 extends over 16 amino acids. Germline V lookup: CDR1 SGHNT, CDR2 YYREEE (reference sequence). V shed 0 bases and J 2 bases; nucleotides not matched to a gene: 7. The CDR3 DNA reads TGTGCCAGCAGCTTGGATCGCACAGGGGTAAACACTGAAGCTTTCTTT. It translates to CASSLDRTGVNTEAFF.

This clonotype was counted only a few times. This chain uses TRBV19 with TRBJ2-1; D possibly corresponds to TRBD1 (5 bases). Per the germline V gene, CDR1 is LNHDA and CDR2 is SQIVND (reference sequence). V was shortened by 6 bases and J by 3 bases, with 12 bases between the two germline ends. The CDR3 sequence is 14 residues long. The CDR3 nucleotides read TGTGCCAGTAGCCTAGGGGTTGGCTACAATGAGCAGTTCTTC. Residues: CASSLGVGYNEQFF.

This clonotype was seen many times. CDR3 in DNA: TGTGCCAGCTATATTAGGACTGAAGCTTTCTTT. As protein: CASYIRTEAFF. The V call is TRBV28, the J call TRBJ1-1; the D is unclear. This CDR3 contains 11 residues. V was trimmed by 8 bases and J by 5 bases, leaving 9 bases between them. Germline V gene lookup returns CDR1 MDHEN and CDR2 SYDVKM.

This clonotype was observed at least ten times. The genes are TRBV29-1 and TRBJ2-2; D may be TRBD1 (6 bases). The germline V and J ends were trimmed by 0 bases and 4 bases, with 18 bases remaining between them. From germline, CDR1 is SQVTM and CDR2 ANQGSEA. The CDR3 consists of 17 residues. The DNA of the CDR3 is TGCAGCGTTGAAGATGCAACTCCAGGGGTCCCCACCGGGGAGCTGTTTTTT. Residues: CSVEDATPGVPTGELFF.

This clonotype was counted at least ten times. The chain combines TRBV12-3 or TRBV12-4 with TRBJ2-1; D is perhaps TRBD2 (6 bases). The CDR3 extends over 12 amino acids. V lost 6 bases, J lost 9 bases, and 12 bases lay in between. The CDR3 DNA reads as TGTGCCAGCAGACCCCAGGGACTTGAGCAGTTCTTC. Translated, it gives CASRPQGLEQFF.

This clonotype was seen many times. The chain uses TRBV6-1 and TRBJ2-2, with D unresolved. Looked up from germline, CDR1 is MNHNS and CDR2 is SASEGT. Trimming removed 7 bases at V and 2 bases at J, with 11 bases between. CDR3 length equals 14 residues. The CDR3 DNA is TGTGCCAGCACTCTCACAGTCAACACCGGGGAGCTGTTTTTT. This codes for CASTLTVNTGELFF.

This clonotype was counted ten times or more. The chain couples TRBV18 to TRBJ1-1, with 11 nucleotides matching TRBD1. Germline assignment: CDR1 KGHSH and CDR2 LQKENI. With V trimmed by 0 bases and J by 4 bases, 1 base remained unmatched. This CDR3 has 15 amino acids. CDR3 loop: CASSPPGQGGTEAFF. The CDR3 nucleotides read TGTGCCAGCTCACCACCGGGACAGGGGGGCACTGAAGCTTTCTTT.

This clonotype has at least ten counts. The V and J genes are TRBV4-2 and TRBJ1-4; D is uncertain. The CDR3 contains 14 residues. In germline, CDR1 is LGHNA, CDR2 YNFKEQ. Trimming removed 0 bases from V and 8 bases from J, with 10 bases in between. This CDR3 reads CASSQDAAREKLFF. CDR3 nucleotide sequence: TGTGCCAGCAGCCAAGATGCGGCGAGGGAAAAACTGTTTTTT.

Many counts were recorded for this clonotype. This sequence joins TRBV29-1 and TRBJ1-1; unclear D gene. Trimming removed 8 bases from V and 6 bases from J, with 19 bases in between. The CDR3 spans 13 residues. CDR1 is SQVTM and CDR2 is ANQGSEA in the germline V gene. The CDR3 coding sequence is TGCAGCTTCCGGGGAGGGAGGGTCTCTGAAGCTTTCTTT. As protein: CSFRGGRVSEAFF.

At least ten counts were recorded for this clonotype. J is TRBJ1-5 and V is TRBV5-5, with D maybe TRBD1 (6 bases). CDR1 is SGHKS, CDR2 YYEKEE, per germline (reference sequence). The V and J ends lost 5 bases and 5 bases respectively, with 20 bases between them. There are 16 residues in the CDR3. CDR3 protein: CASRKQGAGEDQPQHF. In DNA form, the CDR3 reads TGTGCCAGCAGAAAACAGGGCGCGGGGGAGGATCAGCCCCAGCATTTT.

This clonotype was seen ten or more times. This CDR3 is CASSLETGAGQPQHF. DNA of the CDR3: TGTGCCAGCAGCTTAGAGACAGGGGCTGGCCAGCCCCAGCATTTT. The chain uses TRBV7-2 and TRBJ1-5, with TRBD1 matching over 8 bases. The CDR3 is 15 amino acids. Trimming removed 1 base from V and 7 bases from J; junction bases left unmatched: 6. The germline V gene has CDR1 SGHTA and CDR2 FQGNSA.

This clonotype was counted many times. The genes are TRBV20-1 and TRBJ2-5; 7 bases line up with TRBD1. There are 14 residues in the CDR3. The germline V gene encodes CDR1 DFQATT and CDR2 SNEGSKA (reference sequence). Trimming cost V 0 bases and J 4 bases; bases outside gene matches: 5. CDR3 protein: CSARDPGGRETQYF. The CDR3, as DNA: TGCAGTGCTAGAGATCCAGGGGGTCGAGAGACCCAGTACTTC.

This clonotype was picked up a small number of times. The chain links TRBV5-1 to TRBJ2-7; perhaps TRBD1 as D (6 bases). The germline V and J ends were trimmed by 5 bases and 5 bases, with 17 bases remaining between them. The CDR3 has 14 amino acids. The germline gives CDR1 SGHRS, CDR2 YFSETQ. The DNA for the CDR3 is TGCGCCAGCAGTCACGGACAGTCTAGGGACGAGCAGTACTTC. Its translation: CASSHGQSRDEQYF.